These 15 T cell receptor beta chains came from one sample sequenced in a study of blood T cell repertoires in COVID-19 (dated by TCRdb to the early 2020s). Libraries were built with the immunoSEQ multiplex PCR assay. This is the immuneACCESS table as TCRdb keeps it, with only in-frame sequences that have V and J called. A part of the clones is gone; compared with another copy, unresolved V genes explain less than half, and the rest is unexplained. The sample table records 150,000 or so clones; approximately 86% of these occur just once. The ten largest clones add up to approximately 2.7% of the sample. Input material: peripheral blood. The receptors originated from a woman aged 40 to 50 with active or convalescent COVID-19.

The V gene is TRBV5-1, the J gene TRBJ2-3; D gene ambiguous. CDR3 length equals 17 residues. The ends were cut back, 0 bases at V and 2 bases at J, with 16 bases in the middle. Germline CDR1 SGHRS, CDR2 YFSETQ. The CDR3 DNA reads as TGCGCCAGCAGCTTGGAGGCAGGATCACTGGACACAGATACGCAGTATTTT. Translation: CASSLEAGSLDTDTQYF.

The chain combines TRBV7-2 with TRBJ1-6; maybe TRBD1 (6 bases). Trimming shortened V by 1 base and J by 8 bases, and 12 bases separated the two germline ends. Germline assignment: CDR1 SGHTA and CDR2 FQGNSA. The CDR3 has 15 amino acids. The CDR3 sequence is CASSLGGQTYSPLHF. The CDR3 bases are TGTGCCAGCAGCTTAGGGGGGCAAACGTATTCACCCCTCCACTTT.

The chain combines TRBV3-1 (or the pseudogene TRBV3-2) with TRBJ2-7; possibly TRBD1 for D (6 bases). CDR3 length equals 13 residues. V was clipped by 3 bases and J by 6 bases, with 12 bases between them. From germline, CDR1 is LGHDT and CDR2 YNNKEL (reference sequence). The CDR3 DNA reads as TGTGCCAGCAGCCAGGGGGCCCTGGGCGAGCAGTACTTC. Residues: CASSQGALGEQYF.

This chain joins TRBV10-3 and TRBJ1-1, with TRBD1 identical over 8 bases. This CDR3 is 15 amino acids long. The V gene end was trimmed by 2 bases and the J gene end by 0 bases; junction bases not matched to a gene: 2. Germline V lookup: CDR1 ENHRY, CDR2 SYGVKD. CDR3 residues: CAISEGDRLNTEAFF. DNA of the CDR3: TGTGCCATCAGTGAGGGGGACAGGTTGAACACTGAAGCTTTCTTT.

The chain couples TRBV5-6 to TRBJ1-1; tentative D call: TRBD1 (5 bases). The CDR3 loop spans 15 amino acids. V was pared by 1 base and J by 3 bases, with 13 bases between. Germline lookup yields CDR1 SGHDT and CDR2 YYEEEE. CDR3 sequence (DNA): TGTGCCAGCAGCTTGACGGGGGTCTTGGACACTGAAGCTTTCTTT. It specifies CASSLTGVLDTEAFF.

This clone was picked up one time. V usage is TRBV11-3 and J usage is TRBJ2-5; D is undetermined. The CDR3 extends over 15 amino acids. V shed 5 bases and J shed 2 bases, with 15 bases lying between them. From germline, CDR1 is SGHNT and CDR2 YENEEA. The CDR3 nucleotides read TGTGCCAGCAGCCTAGGATACGTCGGTCAAGAGACCCAGTACTTC. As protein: CASSLGYVGQETQYF.

The CDR3 loop reads CASSLVRDRGYEQYF. The CDR3 DNA follows: TGTGCCAGCAGCTTGGTACGGGACAGGGGCTACGAGCAGTACTTC. The chain is built from TRBV5-6 and TRBJ2-7, with 10 bases matching TRBD1. With 0 bases clipped from V and 3 bases from J, the junction kept 3 bases outside the gene matches. CDR1 and CDR2 (germline): SGHDT, YYEEEE. The CDR3 sequence is 15 residues long.

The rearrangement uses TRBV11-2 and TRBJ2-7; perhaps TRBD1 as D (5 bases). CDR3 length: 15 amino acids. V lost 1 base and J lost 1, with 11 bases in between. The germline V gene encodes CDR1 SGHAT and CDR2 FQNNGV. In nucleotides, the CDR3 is TGTGCCAGCAGCTTAGCGAACAGGTTTTCCTACGAGCAGTACTTC. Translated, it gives CASSLANRFSYEQYF.

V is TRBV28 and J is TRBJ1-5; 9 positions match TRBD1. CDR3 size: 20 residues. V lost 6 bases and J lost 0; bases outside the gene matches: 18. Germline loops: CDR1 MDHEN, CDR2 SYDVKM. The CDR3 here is CASSYRGLGGSLYSNQPQHF. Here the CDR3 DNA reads TGTGCCAGCAGCTACAGGGGGCTCGGGGGTAGCTTATATAGCAATCAGCCCCAGCATTTT.

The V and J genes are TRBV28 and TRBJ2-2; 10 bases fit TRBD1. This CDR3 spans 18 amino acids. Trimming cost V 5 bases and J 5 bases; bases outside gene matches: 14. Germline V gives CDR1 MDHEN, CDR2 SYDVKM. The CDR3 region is CASSPHTPGQGRTGELFF. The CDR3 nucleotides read TGTGCCAGCAGTCCTCATACACCGGGACAGGGGCGGACCGGGGAGCTGTTTTTT.

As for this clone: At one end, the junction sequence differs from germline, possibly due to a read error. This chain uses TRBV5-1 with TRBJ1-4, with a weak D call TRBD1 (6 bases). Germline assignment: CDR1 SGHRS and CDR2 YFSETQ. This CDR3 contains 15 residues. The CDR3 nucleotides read TGCGCCAGCAGCTTGGAAGGCCTCTCAGGGGAAAAATTGTTTTTT. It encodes CASSLEGLSGEKLFF.

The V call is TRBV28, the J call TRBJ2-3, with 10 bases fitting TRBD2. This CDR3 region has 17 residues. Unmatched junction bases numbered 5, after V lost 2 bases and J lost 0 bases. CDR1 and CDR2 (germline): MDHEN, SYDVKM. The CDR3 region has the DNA TGTGCCAGCAGTTTAAGGGGACTAGCGACTAGCACAGATACGCAGTATTTT. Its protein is CASSLRGLATSTDTQYF. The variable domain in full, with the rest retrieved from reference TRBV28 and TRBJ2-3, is DVKVTQSSRYLVKRTGEKVFLECVQDMDHENMFWYRQDPGLGLRLIYFSYDVKMKEKGDIPEGYSVSREKKERFSLILESASTNQTSMYLCASSLRGLATSTDTQYFGPGTRLTVL.

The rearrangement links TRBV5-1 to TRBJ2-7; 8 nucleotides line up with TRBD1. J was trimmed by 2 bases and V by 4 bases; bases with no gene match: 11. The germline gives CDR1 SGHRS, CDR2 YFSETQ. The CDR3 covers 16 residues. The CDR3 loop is CASSGFQTGETYEQYF. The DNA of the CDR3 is TGCGCCAGCAGCGGTTTCCAGACAGGGGAGACCTACGAGCAGTACTTC.

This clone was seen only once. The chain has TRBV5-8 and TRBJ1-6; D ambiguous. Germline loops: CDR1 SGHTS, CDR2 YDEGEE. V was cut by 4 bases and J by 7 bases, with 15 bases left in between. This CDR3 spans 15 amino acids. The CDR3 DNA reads TGTGCCAGCAGCCCGCGGCAGAGGCACAATTCACCCCTCCACTTT. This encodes CASSPRQRHNSPLHF.

The CDR3 nucleotides are TGTGCCAGCAGCTGGGGACAGGGGGTACACGAGCAGTACTTC. Translating gives CASSWGQGVHEQYF. The rearrangement links TRBV5-5 to TRBJ2-7, with 11 bases that match TRBD1. Losses at the gene ends were 3 bases for V and 5 bases for J; bases not matched to a gene: 4. CDR3 length: 14 amino acids. CDR1 is SGHKS and CDR2 is YYEKEE in the germline V gene (reference sequence).